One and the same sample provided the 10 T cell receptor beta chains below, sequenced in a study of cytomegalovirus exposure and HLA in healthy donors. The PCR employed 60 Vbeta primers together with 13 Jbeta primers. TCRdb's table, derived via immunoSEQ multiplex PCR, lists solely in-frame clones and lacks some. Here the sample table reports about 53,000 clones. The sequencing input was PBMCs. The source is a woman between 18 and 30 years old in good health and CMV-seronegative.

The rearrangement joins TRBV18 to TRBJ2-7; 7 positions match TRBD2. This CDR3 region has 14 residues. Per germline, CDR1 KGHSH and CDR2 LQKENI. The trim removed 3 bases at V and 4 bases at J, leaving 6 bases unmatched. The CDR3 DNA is TGTGCCAGCTCACCGGGGGGGGGATCATACGAGCAGTACTTC. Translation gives CASSPGGGSYEQYF.

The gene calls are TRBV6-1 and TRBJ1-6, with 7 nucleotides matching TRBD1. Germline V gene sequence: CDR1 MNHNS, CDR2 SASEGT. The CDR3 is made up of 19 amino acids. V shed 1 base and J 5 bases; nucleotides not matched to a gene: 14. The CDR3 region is CASSEVGYEGAGDNSPLHF. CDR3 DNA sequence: TGTGCCAGCAGTGAAGTAGGGTATGAGGGGGCAGGAGATAATTCACCCCTCCACTTT.

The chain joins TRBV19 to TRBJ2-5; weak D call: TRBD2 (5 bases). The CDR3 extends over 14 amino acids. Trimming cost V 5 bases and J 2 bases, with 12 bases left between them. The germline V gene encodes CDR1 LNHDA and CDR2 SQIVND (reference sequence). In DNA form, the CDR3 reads TGTGCCAGTAGTCGGGTGGACTGGCAAGAGACCCAGTACTTC. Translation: CASSRVDWQETQYF.

In DNA form, the CDR3 reads TGTGCCACCAGCAGCTCTATTAGTTACCACGAGCAGTACTTC. This gives the protein CATSSSISYHEQYF. The chain links TRBV15 to TRBJ2-7; D not certain. CDR3 length equals 14 residues. Looked up from germline, CDR1 is LNHNV and CDR2 is YYDKDF (reference sequence). The germline V and J ends were trimmed by 3 bases and 5 bases, with 14 bases remaining between them.

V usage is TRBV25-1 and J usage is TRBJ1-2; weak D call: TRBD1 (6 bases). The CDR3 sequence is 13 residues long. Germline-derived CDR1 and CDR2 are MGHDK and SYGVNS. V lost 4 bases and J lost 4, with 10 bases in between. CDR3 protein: CASSAQQGYGYTF. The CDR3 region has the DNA TGTGCCAGCAGTGCCCAACAGGGCTATGGCTACACCTTC.

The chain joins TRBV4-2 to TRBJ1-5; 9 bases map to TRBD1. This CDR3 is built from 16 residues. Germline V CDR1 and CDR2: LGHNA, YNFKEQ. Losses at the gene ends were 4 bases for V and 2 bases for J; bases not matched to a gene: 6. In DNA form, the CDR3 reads TGTGCCAGCAGCCGCGGCCGGGACAGGGGCAATCAGCCCCAGCATTTT. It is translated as CASSRGRDRGNQPQHF.

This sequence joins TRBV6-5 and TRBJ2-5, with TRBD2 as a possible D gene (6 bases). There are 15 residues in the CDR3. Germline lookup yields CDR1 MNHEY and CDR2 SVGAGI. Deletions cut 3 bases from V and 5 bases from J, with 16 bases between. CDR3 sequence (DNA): TGTGCCAGCAGTTATTGGAAGGCAGGGAGGGAGACCCAGTACTTC. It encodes CASSYWKAGRETQYF.

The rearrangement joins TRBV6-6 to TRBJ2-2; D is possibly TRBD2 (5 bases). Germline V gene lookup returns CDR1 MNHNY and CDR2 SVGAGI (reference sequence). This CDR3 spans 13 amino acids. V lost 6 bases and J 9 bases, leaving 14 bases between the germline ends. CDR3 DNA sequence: TGTGCCAGCAGCAAACCGGACTCCAGGGAGCTGTTTTTT. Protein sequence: CASSKPDSRELFF.

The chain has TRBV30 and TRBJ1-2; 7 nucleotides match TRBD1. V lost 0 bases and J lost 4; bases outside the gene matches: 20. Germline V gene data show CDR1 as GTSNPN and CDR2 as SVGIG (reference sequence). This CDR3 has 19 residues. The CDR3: CAWSVRVRGQSIQVYGYTF. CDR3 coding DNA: TGTGCCTGGAGTGTACGGGTTCGGGGACAGAGCATCCAGGTCTATGGCTACACCTTC. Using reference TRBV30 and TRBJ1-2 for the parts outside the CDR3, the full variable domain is SQTIHQWPATLVQPVGSPLSLECTVEGTSNPNLYWYRQAAGRGLQLLFYSVGIGQISSEVPQNLSASRPQDRQFILSSKKLLLSDSGFYLCAWSVRVRGQSIQVYGYTFGSGTRLTVV.

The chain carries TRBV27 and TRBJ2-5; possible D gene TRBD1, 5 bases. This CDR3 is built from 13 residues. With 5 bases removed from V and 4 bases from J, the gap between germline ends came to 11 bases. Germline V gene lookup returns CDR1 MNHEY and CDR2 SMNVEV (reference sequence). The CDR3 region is CASSPGSRETQYF. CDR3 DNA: TGTGCCAGCAGTCCAGGGTCAAGAGAGACCCAGTACTTC.